Listed below are T cell receptor beta chains from one sample, sequenced in a study of CD8 T cells in ankylosing spondylitis. TCRdb used MiXCR to reprocess the 5' RACE reads, holding one entry per CDR3 protein. The sample lists around 490,000 distinct CDR3 sequences; roughly 5% were seen once. Sequenced sample: blood, either unsorted or a sorted T cell fraction (not recorded which). These receptor sequences come from a male donor with ankylosing spondylitis. The CDR3 runs from the conserved cysteine through the conserved F or W. Each record gives: J gene, clone size, D gene, V gene, CDR3 DNA, CDR3 protein. A D gene is named only where the DNA matches it firmly. A clone size is listed for some rows: how often the clone was seen (once, few, many), or a class if it is expanded.

>TRBJ2-1|many|-|TRBV20-1
TGCAGTGCTAGAGACCTTAAGGATGAGCAGTTCTTC
CSARDLKDEQFF
>TRBJ2-7|many|-|TRBV7-2
TGTGCCAGCAGCTTATGGGGGCACGAGCAGTACTTC
CASSLWGHEQYF
>TRBJ2-1|many|-|TRBV5-1
TGCGCCAGCACTCCTTTTCCCGGGGTCGATGAGCAGTTCTTC
CASTPFPGVDEQFF
>TRBJ1-6|many|-|TRBV30
TGTGCCTGGAGTGGCACCGGGACCTGGGGCTCACCCCTCCACTTT
CAWSGTGTWGSPLHF
>TRBJ1-5|-|-|TRBV28
-
CASSFGEGDQSQHF
>TRBJ2-3|many|-|TRBV6-5
TGTGCCAGCAGTTATTTCAGGGGCACAGATACGCAGTATTTT
CASSYFRGTDTQYF
>TRBJ1-1|many|TRBD1|TRBV6-1
TGTGCCAGCAGTGAACACAGGGGGACTGAAGCTTTCTTT
CASSEHRGTEAFF
>TRBJ1-6|many|-|TRBV6-1
TGTGCCAGCACCGAGGAGGGGGGGGCTGTCAATTCACCCCTCCACTTT
CASTEEGGAVNSPLHF
>TRBJ1-3|many|-|TRBV5-1
TGCGCCAGCAGCTTGGTCCCTAACCCTCCTGGAAACACCATATATTTT
CASSLVPNPPGNTIYF
>TRBJ2-7|many|-|TRBV7-2
TGTGCCAGCAGCTTAGATACAAATTCCTACGAGCAGTACTTC
CASSLDTNSYEQYF
>TRBJ2-3|medium-sized|-|TRBV7-8
TGTGCCAGCAGCCCCGGACAGAGCACAGATACGCAGTATTTT
CASSPGQSTDTQYF
>TRBJ1-2|many|-|TRBV4-2
TGTGCCAGCAGCCAAGGAGTGGATGGCTACACCTTC
CASSQGVDGYTF
>TRBJ2-1|few|TRBD2|TRBV29-1
TGCAGCGTTGAAGATGTGGGACTAGCCGGGGTTGGGCAGTTCTTC
CSVEDVGLAGVGQFF
>TRBJ1-4|-|-|TRBV20-1
TGCAGTGCTACGGGCGGAGTAACTAATGAAAAACTGTTTTTT
CSATGGVTNEKLFF
>TRBJ1-2|many|TRBD1|TRBV28
TGTGCCAGCAGTCTAGGGACAGCCTACCCTGACCCCTATGGCTACACCTTC
CASSLGTAYPDPYGYTF